This passage covers 15 T cell receptor beta chains from one sample sequenced in a study of shared clonotypes between healthy human individuals. Generated by immunoSEQ multiplex PCR, the TCRdb table keeps only in-frame clones and is missing some. Counted here are about 980,000 clones, roughly 72% occurring once; the ten biggest clones make up over 1.3%. Sample: memory CD4+ T cells sorted from blood. Subset indicated: CD45RA-negative fraction. Receptors originate from a man younger than 30 in good health.

V gene TRBV11-3 combines with J gene TRBJ2-3, with 8 bases that match TRBD2. CDR3 length: 16 residues. Trimming cost V 5 bases and J 2 bases; bases outside gene matches: 9. CDR1 is SGHNT and CDR2 is YENEEA in the germline V gene. CDR3 sequence: CASSPGGGYLTDTQYF. CDR3 DNA: TGTGCCAGCAGCCCCGGGGGGGGCTACCTCACAGATACGCAGTATTTT.

This rearrangement joins TRBV10-1 to TRBJ1-2; weak D call: TRBD1 (5 bases). Germline values: CDR1 WNHNN, CDR2 SYGVQD (reference sequence). The CDR3 loop spans 13 amino acids. V gave up 4 bases and J gave up 8 bases, with 14 bases separating them. This CDR3 is CASSGTGLEGYTF. CDR3 sequence (DNA): TGCGCCAGCAGTGGGACGGGGCTGGAGGGCTACACCTTC.

Turning to this clone: The sample holds other DNA sequences that translate to the same CDR3. The chain has TRBV7-9 and TRBJ2-7; 8 bases are shared with TRBD2. The V segment lost 5 bases and the J segment 3 bases; nucleotides outside the gene matches: 6. The CDR3 length is 14 residues. CDR1 SEHNR and CDR2 FQNEAQ come from the germline V gene (reference sequence). The CDR3 bases are TGTGCCAGCAGCCCGAGGACTAGCAGCTACGAGCAGTACTTC. Translating gives CASSPRTSSYEQYF.

Many counts were recorded for this clone. This sequence joins TRBV4-3 and TRBJ1-5, with 7 bases identical to TRBD1. This CDR3 comprises 15 residues. V shed 2 bases, J shed 7 bases, and the junction held 8 bases outside the gene matches. Germline V gene lookup returns CDR1 LGHNA and CDR2 YSLEER. CDR3 sequence: CASSQSFQGDQPQHF. CDR3 DNA: TGCGCCAGCAGCCAATCTTTTCAGGGGGACCAGCCCCAGCATTTT.

The chain employs TRBV6-5 and TRBJ2-7, with TRBD2 matching over 9 bases. Germline assignment: CDR1 MNHEY and CDR2 SVGAGI. The CDR3 runs to 15 residues. Trimming cost V 6 bases and J 5 bases; bases outside gene matches: 11. This CDR3 reads CASRRQGLARDEQYF. The CDR3 DNA sequence: TGTGCCAGCAGGCGCCAGGGACTAGCACGAGACGAGCAGTACTTC.

The sample holds many counts of this clone. The chain links TRBV5-6 to TRBJ1-1, with 9 bases fitting TRBD1. J lost 6 bases, V lost 4 bases, and 10 bases had no gene match. The CDR3 covers 15 residues. The germline gives CDR1 SGHDT, CDR2 YYEEEE. The CDR3 bases are TGTGCCAGCAGCCGGGACAGGGAAATCAATTCTGAAGCTTTCTTT. As protein: CASSRDREINSEAFF.

The rearrangement uses TRBV5-1 and TRBJ2-7, with a weak D call TRBD1 (6 bases). The CDR3 runs to 13 residues. Between the trimmed V and J ends, which lost 4 bases and 6 bases, there was a span of 14 bases. CDR1 and CDR2 (germline): SGHRS, YFSETQ. The CDR3 coding sequence is TGCGCCAGCAGCGGAATGGGGGCCCGCGAGCAGTACTTC. Its translation is CASSGMGAREQYF.

The chain links TRBV28 to TRBJ1-6; D gene unclear. The V gene lost 4 bases and the J gene lost 9 bases, with 16 bases spanning the gap. The CDR3 length is 15 residues. Germline values: CDR1 MDHEN, CDR2 SYDVKM. The CDR3 here is CASSSASVVGSPLHF. Here the CDR3 DNA reads TGTGCCAGCAGTTCCGCCTCTGTAGTTGGTTCACCCCTCCACTTT.

A single count supports this clone. DNA for the CDR3: TGTGCCAGCAGCCAAGGTGGATTTGAGCAGTTCTTC. It specifies CASSQGGFEQFF. This chain uses TRBV4-2 with TRBJ2-1; D gene uncertain. V lost 1 base, J lost 9 bases, and 7 bases lay in between. CDR1 is LGHNA, CDR2 YNFKEQ, per germline. CDR3 length equals 12 residues.

This chain uses TRBV29-1 with TRBJ1-2; 8 bases map to TRBD1. The germline V gene encodes CDR1 SQVTM and CDR2 ANQGSEA. CDR3 length equals 13 residues. V lost 1 base, J lost 8 bases, and 6 bases stayed unmatched. CDR3 in DNA: TGCAGCGTTGAAGTCTACAGGGGGGAAGGCTACACCTTC. Translating gives CSVEVYRGEGYTF. Full variable domain (missing parts from reference TRBV29-1 and TRBJ1-2): SAVISQKPSRDICQRGTSLTIQCQVDSQVTMMFWYRQQPGQSLTLIATANQGSEATYESGFVIDKFPISRPNLTFSTLTVSNMSPEDSSIYLCSVEVYRGEGYTFGSGTRLTVV.

This chain links TRBV6-6 with TRBJ1-5; D remains unclear. Germline V CDR1 and CDR2: MNHNY, SVGAGI (reference sequence). The length of the CDR3 is 14 residues. Trimming took off 5 bases at V and 0 bases at J, with 8 bases between the two ends. CDR3 loop: CASSPGLSNQPQHF. The CDR3 nucleotides read TGTGCCAGCAGTCCAGGCCTTAGCAATCAGCCCCAGCATTTT.

The rearrangement uses TRBV10-1 and TRBJ2-3; D gene uncertain. Trimming took 3 bases from V and 4 from J, leaving 35 bases between them. Germline-derived CDR1 and CDR2 are WNHNN and SYGVQD (reference sequence). This CDR3 region has 22 residues. CDR3 in amino acids: CASSDPPGRRSGKSGSADTQYF. The DNA for the CDR3 is TGCGCCAGCAGTGACCCCCCCGGTAGACGCAGTGGGAAATCAGGAAGCGCAGATACGCAGTATTTT.

The chain joins TRBV7-8 to TRBJ1-6; D possibly corresponds to TRBD1 (5 bases). The germline CDR1 and CDR2 sequences are SGHVS and FQNEAQ. Trimming removed 1 base at V and 4 bases at J, with 17 bases between. The CDR3 is 18 amino acids. The CDR3 is CASSLGWQGLEYNSPLHF. In DNA form, the CDR3 reads TGTGCCAGCAGCTTAGGTTGGCAGGGCCTTGAGTATAATTCACCCCTCCACTTT.

This clone was counted only a few times. The CDR3 region is CASRGQGGSGYGYTF. The CDR3 DNA is TGTGCCAGCAGAGGACAGGGGGGAAGTGGGTATGGCTACACCTTC. The chain is built from TRBV28 and TRBJ1-2, with 10 bases identical to TRBD1. The trim removed 6 bases at V and 5 bases at J, leaving 9 bases unmatched. The CDR3 runs 15 residues. Germline loops: CDR1 MDHEN, CDR2 SYDVKM.

In its sample, this clone was seen once. The rearrangement joins TRBV2 to TRBJ2-7, with D possibly being TRBD2 (6 bases). The germline V gene has CDR1 SNHLY and CDR2 FYNNEI. Trimming took off 6 bases at V and 0 bases at J, with 12 bases between the two ends. The CDR3 sequence is 14 residues long. The CDR3 is CASRRDFASYEQYF. The CDR3 region has the DNA TGTGCCAGCAGGAGGGACTTCGCCTCCTACGAGCAGTACTTC.